Listed below are T cell receptor beta chains from one sample, sequenced in a study of Graves' ophthalmopathy and Graves' hyperthyroidism. TCRdb used MiXCR to reprocess the multiplex PCR reads, holding one entry per CDR3 protein. The sample lists 400,000 or so distinct CDR3 sequences, approximately 18% occurring once. Sequenced: peripheral blood. These receptors originate from an adult woman with stable Graves' hyperthyroidism. Each CDR3 is given with its conserved first and last residue. A D gene is named only where the DNA matches it firmly. Only part of the rows carry a size: once, few, many, or a class if the clone is expanded.

j_call v_call d_call clone_size cdr3_nt cdr3_aa
TRBJ1-1 TRBV30 . . TGTGCCTGGAGTGGATCCAGGGGCACTGAAGCTTTCTTT CAWSGSRGTEAFF
TRBJ2-5 TRBV5-1 TRBD1 many TGCGCCAGCAGCTTGGGACCACAGGGGATTCAAGAGACCCAGTACTTC CASSLGPQGIQETQYF
TRBJ2-7 TRBV6-2/TRBV6-3 . many TGTGCCAGCAGCTCTCCTCGACGGGTCTACGAGCAGTACTTC CASSSPRRVYEQYF
TRBJ2-5 TRBV28 TRBD2 many TGTGCCAGCAGTTCCCCTAGCGGGAGGACCCAAGAGACCCAGTACTTC CASSSPSGRTQETQYF
TRBJ2-3 TRBV3-1 TRBD2 . TGTGCCAGCAGCCAAGGACTAGCGGGAGGGACAGATACGCAGTATTTT CASSQGLAGGTDTQYF
TRBJ1-1 TRBV5-1 TRBD1 many TGCGCCAGTCGAGTAGGAGGGGGCGACACTGAAGCTTTCTTT CASRVGGGDTEAFF
TRBJ1-6 TRBV2 TRBD1 many TGTGCCAGCGAGGACAGGGCTAATTCACCCCTCCACTTT CASEDRANSPLHF
TRBJ2-2 TRBV24-1 . many TGTGCCACCCGAGCCCCGGGCGGGGAGCTGTTTTTT CATRAPGGELFF
TRBJ2-2 TRBV28 . many TGTGCCAGCAGTCCACAGAACACCGGGGAGCTGTTTTTT CASSPQNTGELFF
TRBJ2-1 TRBV29-1 TRBD1 many TGCAGCGTTGGATCAGGGGGAAGGATAAATGAGCAGTTCTTC CSVGSGGRINEQFF
TRBJ2-5 TRBV7-9 . many TGTGCCAGCAGCTTTAATTTTGGAGAGACCCAGTACTTC CASSFNFGETQYF
TRBJ2-5 TRBV12-3/TRBV12-4 . many TGTGCCAGCAGCCTAGACAGCCCGGGGACCCAGTACTTC CASSLDSPGTQYF
TRBJ2-5 TRBV29-1 . many TGCAGCGTTACCGTCCGGGACTTTCAAGAGACCCAGTACTTC CSVTVRDFQETQYF
TRBJ2-5 TRBV12-5 TRBD2 many TGTGCTAGTGCCGGGACTAGCGGGACTGAGACCCAGTACTTC CASAGTSGTETQYF
TRBJ2-2 TRBV4-1 TRBD1 . TGCGCCAGCAGCCAACAGACCTACAGGGGCACCGGGGAGCTGTTTTTT CASSQQTYRGTGELFF
TRBJ1-1 TRBV29-1 TRBD1 . TGCAGCGCATCAAAAGAACAGGGGGCCTACACTGAAGCTTTCTTT CSASKEQGAYTEAFF
TRBJ1-5 TRBV10-2 TRBD1 . TGCGCCAGCAGTGACAGGGACAGGGGGCTAATTATTGATAGCAATCAGCCCCAGCATTTT CASSDRDRGLIIDSNQPQHF
TRBJ2-7 TRBV6-5 . many TGTGCCAGCAGTTATTTGGCCCGGCAGGTCTACGAGCAGTACTTC CASSYLARQVYEQYF
TRBJ2-5 TRBV4-1 TRBD2 many TGCGCCAGCAGCCAACATTCGGCTAGCGGTAATCAAGAGACCCAGTACTTC CASSQHSASGNQETQYF
TRBJ1-1 TRBV5-1 . many TGCGCCAGCAGCTTGCAGGCTACCAACACTGAAGCTTTCTTT CASSLQATNTEAFF
TRBJ2-4 TRBV12-3/TRBV12-4 TRBD2 . TGTGCCAGCAGTCGACTAGCGGGGAACATTCAGTACTTC CASSRLAGNIQYF
TRBJ2-2 TRBV29-1 . . TGCAGCGTTGATTTTTTTCACACCGGGGAGCTGTGTTTT CSVDFFHTGELCF
TRBJ1-1 TRBV28 . many TGTGCCAGCACACAACCGGGACAAGGGAACACTGAAGCTTTCTTT CASTQPGQGNTEAFF
TRBJ2-7 TRBV2 . few TGTGCCAGCAATCCGGGGTGGGCGTCCTACGAGCAGTACTTC CASNPGWASYEQYF
TRBJ1-5 TRBV7-6 TRBD1 many TGTGCCAGCAGCCAGGGACAGGGCAATCAGCCCCAGCATTTT CASSQGQGNQPQHF
TRBJ1-1 TRBV12-3/TRBV12-4 TRBD1 many TGTGCCAGCACTCGGACAGGGGGCACTGAAGCTTTCTTT CASTRTGGTEAFF
TRBJ2-7 TRBV11-2 . few TGTGCCAGCAGCCGGACAGACCACCTTCGCGAGCAGTACTTC CASSRTDHLREQYF
TRBJ2-7 TRBV4-1 . . TGCGCCAGCAGCCTTCAGACCCGGGATCCCCCCTACGAGCAGTACTTC CASSLQTRDPPYEQYF
TRBJ1-1 TRBV5-1 . . TGCGCCAGCAGCTTGGCCCAGACGACTGAAGCTTTCTTT CASSLAQTTEAFF
TRBJ2-7 TRBV20-1 TRBD2 many TGCAGTGCTAGAGGACTAGCTCTCTTCCTGAGCTCCTACGAGCAGTACTTC CSARGLALFLSSYEQYF
TRBJ1-5 TRBV9 TRBD1 many TGTGCCAGCAGCGTGTCCACAGGGGGGGAGCCCCAGCATTTT CASSVSTGGEPQHF
TRBJ2-7 TRBV6-1 TRBD1 many TGTGCCAGCAACCACCGGGACAGGGTTTCCGAGCAGTACTTC CASNHRDRVSEQYF
TRBJ1-1 TRBV27 . . TGTGCCAGCCTAGCCCTGTCCACTGAAGCTTTCTTT CASLALSTEAFF
TRBJ2-5 TRBV12-3/TRBV12-4 TRBD1 . TGTGCCAGCAGAGACAGGGGGAAAGAGACCCAGTACTTC CASRDRGKETQYF
TRBJ2-7 TRBV25-1 TRBD1 . TGTGCCAGCAGTGACCCCTCACAGGGGGCGTCTCTCTACGAGCAGTACTTC CASSDPSQGASLYEQYF
TRBJ2-7 TRBV7-8 TRBD2 few TGTGCCAGCAGCTTAGACTACGGGGGGTACGAGCAGTACTTC CASSLDYGGYEQYF